The subject of this entry is one T cell receptor (beta chain). Antigen specificity is unknown. The data were taken from a study of beta chain features in type 1 diabetes. At the level of the study: In all, roughly 98,000,000 sorted cells from all samples were analyzed.

Reverse transcription of all isolated RNA meant that expressed TCRB transcripts were sequenced. The method was immunoSEQ multiplex PCR; TCRdb's version includes in-frame clones alone and lacks a portion of them. In the table there are roughly 130,000 clones, 15% to 20% of which are singletons. CD45RO/CCR7/CD25/CD127/CD95/CD27 sorting isolated CD4+ naive, central memory, regulatory and stem cell-like memory cells. Sorted populations all had greater than 95% purity. CDR1 MNHEY and CDR2 SVGAGI come from the germline V gene. This CDR3 is 15 amino acids long. J lost 1 base, V lost 4 bases, and 5 bases had no gene match. Study observations and caveats: Type 1 diabetes patients had moderately but significantly shorter TCRB CDR3s in all four CD4+ subsets.

The clonotype comes from a man younger than 40 with type 1 diabetes. Sequenced sample: central memory CD4+ T cells from blood. This chain joins TRBV6-5 and TRBJ2-7; 9 bases are a match to TRBD1. CDR3: CASSLEGQGSYEQYF. As DNA, the CDR3 is TGTGCCAGCAGTTTAGAGGGACAGGGTTCCTACGAGCAGTACTTC.